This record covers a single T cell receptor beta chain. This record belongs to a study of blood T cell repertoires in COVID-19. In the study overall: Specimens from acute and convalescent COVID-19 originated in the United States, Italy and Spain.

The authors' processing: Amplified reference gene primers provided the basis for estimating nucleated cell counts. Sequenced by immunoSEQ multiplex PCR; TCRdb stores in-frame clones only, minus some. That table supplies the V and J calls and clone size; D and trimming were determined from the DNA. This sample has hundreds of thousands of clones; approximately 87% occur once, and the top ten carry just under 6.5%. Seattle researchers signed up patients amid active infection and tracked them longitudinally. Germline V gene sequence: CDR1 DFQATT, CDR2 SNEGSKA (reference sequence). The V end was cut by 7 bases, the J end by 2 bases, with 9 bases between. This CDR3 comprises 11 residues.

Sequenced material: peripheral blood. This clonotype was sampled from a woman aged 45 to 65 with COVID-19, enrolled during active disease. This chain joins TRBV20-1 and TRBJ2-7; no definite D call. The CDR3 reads CSVAETYEQYF. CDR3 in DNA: TGCAGTGTGGCGGAAACCTACGAGCAGTACTTC.